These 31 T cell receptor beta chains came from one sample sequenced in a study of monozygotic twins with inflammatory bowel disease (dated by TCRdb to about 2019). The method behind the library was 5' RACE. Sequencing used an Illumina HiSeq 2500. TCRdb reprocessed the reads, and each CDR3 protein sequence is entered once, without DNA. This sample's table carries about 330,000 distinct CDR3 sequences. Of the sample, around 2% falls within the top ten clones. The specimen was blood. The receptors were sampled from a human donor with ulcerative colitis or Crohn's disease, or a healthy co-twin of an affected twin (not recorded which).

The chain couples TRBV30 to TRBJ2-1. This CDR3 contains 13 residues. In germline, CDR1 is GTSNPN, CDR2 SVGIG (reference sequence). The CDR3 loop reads CAWSQMANDEQFF. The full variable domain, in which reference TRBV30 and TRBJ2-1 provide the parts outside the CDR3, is SQTIHQWPATLVQPVGSPLSLECTVEGTSNPNLYWYRQAAGRGLQLLFYSVGIGQISSEVPQNLSASRPQDRQFILSSKKLLLSDSGFYLCAWSQMANDEQFFGPGTRLTVL.

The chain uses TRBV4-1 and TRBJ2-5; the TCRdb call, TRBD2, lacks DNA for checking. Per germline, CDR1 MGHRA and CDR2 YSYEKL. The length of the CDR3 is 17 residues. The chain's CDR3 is CASSPSYLLAEQETQYF.

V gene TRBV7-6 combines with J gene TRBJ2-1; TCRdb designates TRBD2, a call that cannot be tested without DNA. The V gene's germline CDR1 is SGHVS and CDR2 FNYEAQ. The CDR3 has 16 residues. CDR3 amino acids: CASSSTTSGIYNEQFF. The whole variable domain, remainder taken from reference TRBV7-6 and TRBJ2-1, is GAGVSQSPRYKVTKRGQDVALRCDPISGHVSLYWYRQALGQGPEFLTYFNYEAQQDKSGLPNDRFSAERPEGSISTLTIQRTEQRDSAMYRCASSSTTSGIYNEQFFGPGTRLTVL.

The CDR3 sequence is CAISAGGADYGYTF. The chain couples TRBV10-3 to TRBJ1-2; the TCRdb D gene call, TRBD1, has no DNA to confirm it. Germline CDR1 is ENHRY and CDR2 is SYGVKD. This CDR3 is 14 amino acids long.

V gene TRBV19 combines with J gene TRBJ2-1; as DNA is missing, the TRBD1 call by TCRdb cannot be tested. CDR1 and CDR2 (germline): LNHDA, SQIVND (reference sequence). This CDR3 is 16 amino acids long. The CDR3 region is CASSIWGQGSYNEQFF.

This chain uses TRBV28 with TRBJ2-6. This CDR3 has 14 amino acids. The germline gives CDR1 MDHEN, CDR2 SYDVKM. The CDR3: CASSTRRGANVLTF.

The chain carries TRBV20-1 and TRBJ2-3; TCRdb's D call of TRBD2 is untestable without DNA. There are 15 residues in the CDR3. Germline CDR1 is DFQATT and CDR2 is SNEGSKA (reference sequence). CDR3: CSARSISGRGDTQYF.

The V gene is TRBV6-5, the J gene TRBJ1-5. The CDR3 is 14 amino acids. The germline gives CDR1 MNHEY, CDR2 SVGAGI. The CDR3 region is CASSYAQFREPQHF.

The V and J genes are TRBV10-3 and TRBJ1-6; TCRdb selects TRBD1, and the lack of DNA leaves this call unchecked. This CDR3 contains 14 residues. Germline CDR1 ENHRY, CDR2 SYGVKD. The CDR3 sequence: CAISRDTANSPLHF.

The CDR3 sequence: CASSSLSDEQYF. This chain connects TRBV12-3 or TRBV12-4 to TRBJ2-7. The CDR3 loop spans 12 amino acids.

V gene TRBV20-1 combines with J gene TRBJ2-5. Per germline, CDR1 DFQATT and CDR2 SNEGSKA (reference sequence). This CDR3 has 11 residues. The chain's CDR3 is CSAQRGETQYF.

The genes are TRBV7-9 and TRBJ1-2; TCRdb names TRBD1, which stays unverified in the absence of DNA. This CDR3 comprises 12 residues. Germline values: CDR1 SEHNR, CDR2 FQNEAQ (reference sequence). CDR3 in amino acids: CASSSDIYGYTF.

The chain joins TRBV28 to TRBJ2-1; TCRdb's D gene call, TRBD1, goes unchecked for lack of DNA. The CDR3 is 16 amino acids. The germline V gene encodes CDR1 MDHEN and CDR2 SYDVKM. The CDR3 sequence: CASSPWGGQGSNEQFF.

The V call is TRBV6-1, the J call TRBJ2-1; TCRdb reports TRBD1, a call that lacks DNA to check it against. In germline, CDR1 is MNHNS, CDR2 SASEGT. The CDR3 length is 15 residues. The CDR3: CASRLRQGAENEQFF.

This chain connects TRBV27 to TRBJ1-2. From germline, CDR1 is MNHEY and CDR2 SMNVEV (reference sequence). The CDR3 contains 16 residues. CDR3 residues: CASRKGSSAGWDGYTF.

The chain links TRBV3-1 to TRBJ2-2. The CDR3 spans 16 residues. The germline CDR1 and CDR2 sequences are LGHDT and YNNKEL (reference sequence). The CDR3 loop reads CASSLRQFRSTGELFF.

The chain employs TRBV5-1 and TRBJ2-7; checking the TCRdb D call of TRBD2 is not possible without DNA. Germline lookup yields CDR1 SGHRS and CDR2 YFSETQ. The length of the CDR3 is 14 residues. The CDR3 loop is CASSLSEGPYEQYF.

The CDR3 protein is CASSLEGTQNTEAFF. This sequence joins TRBV7-9 and TRBJ1-1. There are 15 residues in the CDR3. In germline, CDR1 is SEHNR, CDR2 FQNEAQ (reference sequence).

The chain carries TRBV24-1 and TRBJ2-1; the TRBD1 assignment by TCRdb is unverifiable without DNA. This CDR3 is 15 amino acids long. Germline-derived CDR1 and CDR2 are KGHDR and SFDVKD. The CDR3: CATSRQANSYNEQFF.

CDR3 region: CASSLTSSTGELFF. This rearrangement joins TRBV5-1 to TRBJ2-2. CDR1 SGHRS and CDR2 YFSETQ come from the germline V gene. The CDR3 covers 14 residues.

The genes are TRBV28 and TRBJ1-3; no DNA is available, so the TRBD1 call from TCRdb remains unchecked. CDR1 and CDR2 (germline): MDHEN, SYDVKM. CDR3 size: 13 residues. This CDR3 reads CASSFRPGQFIYF.

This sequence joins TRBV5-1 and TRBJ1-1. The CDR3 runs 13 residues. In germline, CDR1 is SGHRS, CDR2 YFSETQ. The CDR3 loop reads CASSLRQPSEAFF.

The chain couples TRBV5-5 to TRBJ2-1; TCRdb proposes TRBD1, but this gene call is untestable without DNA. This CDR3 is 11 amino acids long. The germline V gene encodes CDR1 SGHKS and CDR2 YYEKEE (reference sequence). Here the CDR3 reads CASSTGEEQFF.

CDR3 region: CASTLTDTQYF. V usage is TRBV12-3 or TRBV12-4 and J usage is TRBJ2-3. The CDR3 totals 11 residues.

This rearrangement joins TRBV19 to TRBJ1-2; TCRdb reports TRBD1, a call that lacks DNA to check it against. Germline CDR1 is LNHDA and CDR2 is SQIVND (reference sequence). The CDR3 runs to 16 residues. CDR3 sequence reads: CASSPKGQDATYGYTF.

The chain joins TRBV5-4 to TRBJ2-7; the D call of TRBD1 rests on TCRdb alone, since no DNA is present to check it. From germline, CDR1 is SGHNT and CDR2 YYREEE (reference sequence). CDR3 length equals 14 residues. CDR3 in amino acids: CASSSGQIPYEQYF.

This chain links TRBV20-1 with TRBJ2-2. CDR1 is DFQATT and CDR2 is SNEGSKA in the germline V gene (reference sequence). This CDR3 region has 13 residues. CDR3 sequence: CSARGENTGELFF.

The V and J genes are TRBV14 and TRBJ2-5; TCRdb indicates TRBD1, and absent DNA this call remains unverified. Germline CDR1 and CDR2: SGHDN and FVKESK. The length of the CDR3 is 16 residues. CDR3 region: CASSQVGAGNQETQYF.

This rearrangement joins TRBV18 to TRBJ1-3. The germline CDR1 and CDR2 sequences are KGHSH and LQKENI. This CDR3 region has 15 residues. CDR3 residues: CASSPPMFSGNTIYF.

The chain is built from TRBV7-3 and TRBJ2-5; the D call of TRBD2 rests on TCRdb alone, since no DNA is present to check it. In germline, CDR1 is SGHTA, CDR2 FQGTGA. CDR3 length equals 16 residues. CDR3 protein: CASSKGGSGSHETQYF.

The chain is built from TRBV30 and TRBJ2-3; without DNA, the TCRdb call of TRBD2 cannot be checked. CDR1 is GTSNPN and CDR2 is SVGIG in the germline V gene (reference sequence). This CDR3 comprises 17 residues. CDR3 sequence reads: CAWGMASGSTSTDTQYF.